A selection of T cell receptor beta chains follows, all from one sample in a study of T cells in Graves' hyperthyroidism and ophthalmopathy. TCRdb ran MiXCR on the multiplex PCR reads and lists one entry per CDR3 protein. The sample lists 310,000 or so distinct CDR3 sequences, 15% to 20% occurring once. Sequencing was performed on blood. Receptors were obtained from a woman aged 55-70 years with Graves' ophthalmopathy. Each CDR3 is given with its conserved first and last residue. A D gene is named only where the DNA matches it firmly. The listing skips clone size in some rows; elsewhere it reads once, few, many or a size class.

d_call clone_size j_call v_call cdr3_nt cdr3_aa
NA many TRBJ1-2 TRBV5-1 TGCGCCAGCAGCTTGGCCGGGGGGAGCTCCTACGGCTACACCTTC CASSLAGGSSYGYTF
TRBD1 many TRBJ2-7 TRBV6-1 TGTGCCAGCAGATCGACAGGGAGTGAGCAGTACTTC CASRSTGSEQYF
NA many TRBJ2-3 TRBV5-1 TGCGCCAGCAGCTTCGGGGCCCCCTACACAGATACGCAGTATTTT CASSFGAPYTDTQYF
TRBD1 NA TRBJ1-1 TRBV6-1 TGTGCCAGCAGCCCCGGGACAGGGACGGGTTCGACTGAAGCTTTCTTT CASSPGTGTGSTEAFF
NA many TRBJ2-2 TRBV11-2 TGTGCCAGCAGGTCTCTTCTACAGGGAAGGGGGACCGGGGAGCTGTTTTTT CASRSLLQGRGTGELFF
NA many TRBJ1-2 TRBV29-1 TGCAGCGTTGCGACAGGCCCTAACTATGGCTACACCTTC CSVATGPNYGYTF
NA few TRBJ1-3 TRBV11-2 TGTGCCAGCAGCTTAGATCGATTGGGAAACACCATATATTTT CASSLDRLGNTIYF
TRBD1 few TRBJ1-5 TRBV28 TGTGCCAGCAATTCAGGCAGGGGGCTTGGCAATCAGCCCCAGCATTTT CASNSGRGLGNQPQHF
NA many TRBJ2-7 TRBV20-1 TGCAGTGCCCAGAGGGGGGGCTACGAGCAGTACTTC CSAQRGGYEQYF
TRBD2 many TRBJ2-5 TRBV20-1 TGCAGTGCTAGACGGCTAGCGGGAGCCGACGAGACCCAGTACTTC CSARRLAGADETQYF
TRBD1 many TRBJ2-7 TRBV20-1 TGCAGTGCTAGAAAGGCAGGGGGCGATTACGAGCAGTACTTC CSARKAGGDYEQYF
TRBD2 few TRBJ2-1 TRBV28 TGTGCCAGCAGCCCCCTACAAACTAGCGGGAAATACAATGAGCAGTTCTTC CASSPLQTSGKYNEQFF
NA NA TRBJ1-2 TRBV5-4 TGTGCCAGCAGCGACTTGAGCTACGCCAACTATGGCTACACCTTC CASSDLSYANYGYTF
NA few TRBJ1-2 TRBV29-1 TGCAGCGTTGGTGGGGAGGCAGCTGGCTACACCTTC CSVGGEAAGYTF